This TCR beta chain appears in the sequencing data of a study of blood T cell repertoires in COVID-19. Some clones are missing from TCRdb's copy, which holds only in-frame ones; the method was immunoSEQ multiplex PCR. The top ten clones hold 4% to 5% of a sample with about 290,000 clones, about 85% of them seen once. The source is a woman in her 50s with active or convalescent COVID-19. The sequenced sample was peripheral blood.

The DNA for the CDR3 is TGTGCCATCAGTTCCGTTGGACAGGGGGCGAACAATGAGCAGTTCTTC. It specifies CAISSVGQGANNEQFF. The chain joins TRBV10-3 to TRBJ2-1; 11 bases are shared with TRBD1. The CDR3 covers 16 residues. Germline V gene lookup returns CDR1 ENHRY and CDR2 SYGVKD. The J segment lost 5 bases and the V segment lost 5 bases, leaving 8 bases of the junction unmatched.